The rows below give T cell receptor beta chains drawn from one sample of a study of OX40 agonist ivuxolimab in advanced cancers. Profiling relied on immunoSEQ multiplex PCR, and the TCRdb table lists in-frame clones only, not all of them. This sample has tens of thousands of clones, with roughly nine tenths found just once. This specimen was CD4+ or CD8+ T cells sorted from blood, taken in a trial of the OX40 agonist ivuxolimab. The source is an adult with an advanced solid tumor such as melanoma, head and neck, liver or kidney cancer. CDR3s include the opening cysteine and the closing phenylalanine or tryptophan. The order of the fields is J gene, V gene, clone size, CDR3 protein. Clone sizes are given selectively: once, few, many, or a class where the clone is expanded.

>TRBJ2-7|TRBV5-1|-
CAHVVGVASYEQYF
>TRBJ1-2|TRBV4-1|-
CASSHRQDRGDGYTF
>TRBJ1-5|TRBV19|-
CASKSRGDGNQPQHF
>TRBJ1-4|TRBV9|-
CASSAGQGATEKLFF
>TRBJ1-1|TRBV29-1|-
CSVEDFGDRGNTEAFF
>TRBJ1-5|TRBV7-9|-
CASMDSASNQPQHF
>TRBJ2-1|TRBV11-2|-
CASSLREWQNEQFF
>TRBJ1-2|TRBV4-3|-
CASSQDFYGYTF
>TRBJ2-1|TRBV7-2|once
CASSPSGLNEQFF
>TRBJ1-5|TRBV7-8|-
CASSQDRGPSQPQHF
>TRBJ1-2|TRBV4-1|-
CASSQVGQLYSYTF
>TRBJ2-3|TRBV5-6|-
CASSLRAGVLDTQYF
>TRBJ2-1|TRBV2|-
CASSEARKGLDEQFF
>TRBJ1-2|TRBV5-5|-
CASSLTWDAYYGYTF
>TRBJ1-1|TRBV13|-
CASSSDGLARWAFF
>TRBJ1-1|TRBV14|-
CASSQDSGVNMNTEAFF
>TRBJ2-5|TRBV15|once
CATSRPGLAFSGETQYF
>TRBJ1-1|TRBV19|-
CASSIGWENTEAFF
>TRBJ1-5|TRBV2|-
CASSALSSNQPQHF
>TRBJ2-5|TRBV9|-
CASSPDRGQDQYF
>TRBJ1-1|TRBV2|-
CARTRRLLNTEAFF
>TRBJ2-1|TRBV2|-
CASSEAVGTGRYNEQFF
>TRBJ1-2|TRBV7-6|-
CASSSTSVPIGDGYTF
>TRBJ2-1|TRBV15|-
CATSGDFYNEQFF
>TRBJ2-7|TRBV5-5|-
CASSFIPTSGIYEQYF
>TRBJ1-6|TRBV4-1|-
CASSGTGGVSPLHF
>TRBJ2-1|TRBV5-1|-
CASSLAGTPLGSNKFF
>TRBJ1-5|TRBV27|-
CASSRAGGQPQHF
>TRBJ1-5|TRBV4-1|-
CASSQGGTDRAPQHF
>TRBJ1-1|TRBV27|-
CASSFIVGGNTEAFF
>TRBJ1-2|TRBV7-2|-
CASSSLPLGQGYGYTF
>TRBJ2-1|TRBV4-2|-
CASSQEGLAGVEQFF
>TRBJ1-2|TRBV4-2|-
CASSLAGYGYTF
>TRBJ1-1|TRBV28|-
CASSFVAGSTEAFF
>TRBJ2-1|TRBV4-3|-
CASSQEAGRTDEQFF
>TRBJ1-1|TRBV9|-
CASSVQGLGGTEAFF
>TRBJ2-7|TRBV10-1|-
CASSERGSGRAWSYEQYF
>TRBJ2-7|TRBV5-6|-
CASSFGTGVYEQYF
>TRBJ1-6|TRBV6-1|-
CASSEFGNSPLHF
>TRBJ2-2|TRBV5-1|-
CASSRVGEDNTGELFF
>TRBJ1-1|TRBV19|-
CASSIAQGTTEAFF
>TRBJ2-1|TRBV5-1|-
CASSFLQRADEQFF
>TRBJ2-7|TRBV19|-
CASSIISGTGYEQYF
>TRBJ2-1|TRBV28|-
CASSSPDVSSYNEQFF
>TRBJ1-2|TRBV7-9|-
CASGPGGGGNYGYTF
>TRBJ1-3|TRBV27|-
CASSFRGPSSGNTIYF
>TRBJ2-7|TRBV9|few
CASSVAAGDYEQYF
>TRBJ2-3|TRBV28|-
CASSPHRPDTQYF
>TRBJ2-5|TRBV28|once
CASSFRGGGQTQYF
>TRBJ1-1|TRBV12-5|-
CASGLVGTEAFF
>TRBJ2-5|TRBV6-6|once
CASSGSGAQETQYF